The subject of this entry is one T cell receptor (beta chain). V lost 3 bases and J 4 bases, leaving 7 bases between the germline ends. This CDR3 has 14 residues. Germline V lookup: CDR1 SGHTA, CDR2 FQGNSA. The sample is drawn from a study of CD8 T cells in Susac syndrome. RNA totalling roughly 0.45 to 1 ug underwent reverse transcription with random hexamers. The TCR beta CDR3 was amplified by immunoSEQ multiplex PCR across 54 Vbeta, 13 Jbeta. TCRdb used MiXCR to reprocess the immunoSEQ multiplex PCR reads, holding one entry per CDR3 protein. The sample gives about 150,000 distinct CDR3 sequences, roughly 96% of which show up once; around 0.15% is in the top ten. Negative isolation yielded CD8+ and CD4+ T cells; FACS enriched TEMRA cells.

The TCR comes from a human donor with multiple sclerosis. The rearrangement links TRBV7-2 to TRBJ1-6; D is undetermined. The material sequenced was CD8+ T cells from PBMCs. Here the CDR3 DNA reads TGTGCCAGCAGCTTCGAGACTTATAATTCACCCCTCCACTTT. Protein: CASSFETYNSPLHF.